The 24 T cell receptor beta chains reported below all come from one sample, sequenced in a study of control samples from healthy donors and cancer patients. Here immunoSEQ multiplex PCR was the method, and the copy in TCRdb shows in-frame clones only, minus some. The sample records roughly 100,000 clones, 92% being singletons. Sequenced material: blood. The receptors derive from a woman aged 18-30 years in good health.

Notes on this clone: Other nucleotide sequences in the sample specify the same CDR3. The chain joins TRBV18 to TRBJ1-1, with TRBD1 matching 8 bases. Unmatched junction bases numbered 6, after V lost 6 bases and J lost 3 bases. This CDR3 region has 14 residues. Germline-derived CDR1 and CDR2 are KGHSH and LQKENI. The CDR3 reads CASSRTGRDTEAFF. The CDR3 DNA sequence: TGTGCCAGCTCCCGGACAGGGAGGGACACTGAAGCTTTCTTT.

The V call is TRBV13, the J call TRBJ2-7; D is possibly TRBD2 (5 bases). The ends were cut back, 4 bases at V and 0 bases at J, with 10 bases in the middle. Per germline, CDR1 PRHDT and CDR2 FYEKMQ (reference sequence). The CDR3 sequence is 14 residues long. The chain's CDR3 is CASSYRRDSYEQYF. In DNA form, the CDR3 reads TGTGCCAGCAGCTACCGACGGGACTCCTACGAGCAGTACTTC.

The DNA of the CDR3 is TGCGCCAGCAGCTTGAAAATGCTCGAGACCCAGTACTTC. Translated, it gives CASSLKMLETQYF. J is TRBJ2-5 and V is TRBV5-1; no clear D gene. Germline CDR1 and CDR2: SGHRS and YFSETQ. Trimming cost V 1 base and J 5 bases, with 9 bases left between them. The CDR3 loop spans 13 amino acids.

The chain is built from TRBV5-1 and TRBJ1-1; D is uncertain. Germline V gene lookup returns CDR1 SGHRS and CDR2 YFSETQ. CDR3 size: 14 residues. Trimming took 0 bases from V and 1 from J, leaving 7 bases between them. CDR3 coding DNA: TGCGCCAGCAGCTTGGTATCCACGAACACTGAAGCTTTCTTT. Protein: CASSLVSTNTEAFF.

This rearrangement joins TRBV28 to TRBJ2-7, with D tentatively TRBD2 (5 bases). V dropped 7 bases and J dropped 0 bases, with 13 bases sitting between them. This CDR3 is 14 amino acids long. In germline, CDR1 is MDHEN, CDR2 SYDVKM. CDR3 residues: CASTRAESSYEQYF. The CDR3 DNA follows: TGTGCCAGCACGCGGGCGGAAAGCTCCTACGAGCAGTACTTC.

There are a few counts of this clone. The V gene is TRBV7-3, the J gene TRBJ2-3, with no clear D. This CDR3 has 14 amino acids. Germline CDR1 reads SGHTA; CDR2 reads FQGTGA. V was shortened by 2 bases and J by 0 bases, with 6 bases between the two germline ends. The DNA of the CDR3 is TGTGCCAGCAGCTTACTACCTAGCACAGATACGCAGTATTTT. Residues: CASSLLPSTDTQYF.

The genes are TRBV5-4 and TRBJ2-1; D perhaps matches TRBD2 (5 bases). With 5 bases removed from V and 1 base from J, the gap between germline ends came to 16 bases. Germline V gene data show CDR1 as SGHNT and CDR2 as YYREEE (reference sequence). The CDR3 consists of 16 residues. The chain's CDR3 is CASSREGRPSYNEQFF. The CDR3 DNA reads as TGTGCCAGCAGTCGGGAAGGCAGACCGTCCTACAATGAGCAGTTCTTC.

The rearrangement uses TRBV10-3 and TRBJ1-2; a weak D match, TRBD1 (5 bases). Germline lookup yields CDR1 ENHRY and CDR2 SYGVKD. The CDR3 consists of 15 residues. Trimming removed 4 bases at V and 3 bases at J, with 15 bases between. DNA of the CDR3: TGTGCCATCAGTGGGGGGACGGGGGAATACTATGGCTACACCTTC. Its translation: CAISGGTGEYYGYTF.

The V call is TRBV7-3, the J call TRBJ1-2, with a tentative D call TRBD1 (6 bases). Germline V gives CDR1 SGHTA, CDR2 FQGTGA. The CDR3 has 13 amino acids. The V gene lost 5 bases and the J gene lost 5 bases, with 12 bases spanning the gap. The CDR3 DNA sequence: TGTGCCAGCAGCACAGGGTACGGGTATGGCTACACCTTC. Translation gives CASSTGYGYGYTF. Complete variable domain (other parts from reference TRBV7-3 and TRBJ1-2): GAGVSQTPSNKVTEKGKYVELRCDPISGHTALYWYRQSLGQGPEFLIYFQGTGAADDSGLPNDRFFAVRPEGSVSTLKIQRTERGDSAVYLCASSTGYGYGYTFGSGTRLTVV.

The chain employs TRBV10-1 and TRBJ2-3; 10 nucleotides agree with TRBD2. V trimming: 6 bases; J trimming: 6 bases; junction bases outside the gene matches: 12. CDR3 length equals 16 residues. CDR1 and CDR2 (germline): WNHNN, SYGVQD (reference sequence). The CDR3 protein is CASSAFGLAGVDTQYF. The CDR3 DNA reads TGCGCCAGCAGCGCCTTCGGCCTAGCGGGGGTGGATACGCAGTATTTT.

The chain carries TRBV9 and TRBJ1-1, with a possible D match to TRBD1 (5 bases). Looked up from germline, CDR1 is SGDLS and CDR2 is YYNGEE. The CDR3 runs 14 residues. V was cut by 4 bases and J by 0 bases, with 10 bases left in between. The CDR3 is CASSLDSLNTEAFF. In DNA, the CDR3 is TGTGCCAGCAGCCTCGACAGCCTGAACACTGAAGCTTTCTTT.

The chain couples TRBV2 to TRBJ2-1; no clear D gene. Trimming stripped 6 bases from V and 6 bases from J, with 18 bases between. The CDR3 length is 15 residues. Germline CDR1 reads SNHLY; CDR2 reads FYNNEI. CDR3 bases: TGTGCCAGCAGAACCTCTTTGGTCTGGGGCAATGAGCAGTTCTTC. Amino acid sequence: CASRTSLVWGNEQFF.

This clone showed up just once. J is TRBJ2-2 and V is TRBV19; tentatively, D is TRBD2 (6 bases). This CDR3 comprises 10 residues. The ends were cut back, 9 bases at V and 13 bases at J, with 12 bases in the middle. Germline V gene data show CDR1 as LNHDA and CDR2 as SQIVND (reference sequence). CDR3 protein: CASLGEALFF. The CDR3 DNA reads as TGTGCCAGCTTAGGGGAGGCGCTGTTTTTT.

The J gene is TRBJ1-1, the V gene TRBV15; 11 nucleotides align to TRBD1. The germline gives CDR1 LNHNV, CDR2 YYDKDF (reference sequence). The trim removed 8 bases at V and 3 bases at J, leaving 11 bases unmatched. CDR3 length: 16 amino acids. The CDR3 protein is CATGRRTGGRYTEAFF. The CDR3, as DNA: TGTGCCACCGGGCGGCGGACAGGGGGCCGGTACACTGAAGCTTTCTTT. Looking up the rest from reference TRBV15 and TRBJ1-1 gives the full variable domain: DAMVIQNPRYQVTQFGKPVTLSCSQTLNHNVMYWYQQKSSQAPKLLFHYYDKDFNNEADTPDNFQSRRPNTSFCFLDIRSPGLGDTAMYLCATGRRTGGRYTEAFFGQGTRLTVV.

This clone was picked up one time. The V and J genes are TRBV19 and TRBJ2-4, with 8 bases matching TRBD2. The V gene end was trimmed by 6 bases and the J gene end by 5 bases; junction bases not matched to a gene: 3. Germline loops: CDR1 LNHDA, CDR2 SQIVND (reference sequence). CDR3 length equals 13 residues. DNA of the CDR3: TGTGCCAGTAGGGAACTAGCGGAAAACATTCAGTACTTC. Encoded protein: CASRELAENIQYF.

The chain recombines TRBV7-3 with TRBJ2-7, with 10 bases matching TRBD2. CDR3 length: 15 amino acids. Trimming took 5 bases from V and 6 from J; bases not matched to a gene: 10. Looked up from germline, CDR1 is SGHTA and CDR2 is FQGTGA. The CDR3 here is CASSARLAGIGEQYF. In nucleotides, the CDR3 is TGTGCCAGCAGCGCGCGACTAGCGGGTATCGGCGAGCAGTACTTC. Full variable domain (missing parts from reference TRBV7-3 and TRBJ2-7): GAGVSQTPSNKVTEKGKYVELRCDPISGHTALYWYRQSLGQGPEFLIYFQGTGAADDSGLPNDRFFAVRPEGSVSTLKIQRTERGDSAVYLCASSARLAGIGEQYFGPGTRLTVT.

The chain joins TRBV12-3 or TRBV12-4 to TRBJ1-5; TRBD1 matches at 10 bases. The CDR3 sequence is 13 residues long. After removal of 5 bases from V and 6 bases from J, the junction contained 1 base not matched to a gene. CDR3 sequence: CASSRTGGQPQHF. The CDR3 coding sequence is TGTGCCAGCAGTCGGACAGGGGGTCAGCCCCAGCATTTT.

This clone turned up a few times. The rearrangement uses TRBV30 and TRBJ2-3, with 8 bases fitting TRBD1. Germline lookup yields CDR1 GTSNPN and CDR2 SVGIG (reference sequence). The CDR3 loop spans 15 amino acids. V lost 1 base to trimming and J lost 0 bases; unmatched junction nucleotides: 3. The CDR3 DNA is TGTGCCTGGAGTGCCGGACAGGGTAGCACAGATACGCAGTATTTT. Translated, it gives CAWSAGQGSTDTQYF.

The V gene is TRBV6-5, the J gene TRBJ1-3; D is possibly TRBD1 (5 bases). CDR3 length: 15 residues. V lost 5 bases and J lost 4, with 15 bases in between. The V gene's germline CDR1 is MNHEY and CDR2 SVGAGI. CDR3: CASSPAGGAGNTIYF. The DNA of the CDR3 is TGTGCCAGCAGTCCCGCGGGGGGAGCAGGAAACACCATATATTTT.

The genes are TRBV4-3 and TRBJ2-2; the D call may be TRBD1 or TRBD2 (5 bases each). This CDR3 contains 16 residues. The ends were cut back, 2 bases at V and 4 bases at J, with 14 bases in the middle. Germline V gene lookup returns CDR1 LGHNA and CDR2 YSLEER. This chain's CDR3 is CASSQFRGDLTGELFF. The CDR3 region has the DNA TGCGCCAGCAGCCAATTTCGAGGGGACCTCACCGGGGAGCTGTTTTTT.

The V call is TRBV28, the J call TRBJ2-3; D may be TRBD2 (5 bases). Germline V CDR1 and CDR2: MDHEN, SYDVKM. This CDR3 contains 16 residues. Trimming removed 5 bases at V and 0 bases at J, with 15 bases between. The CDR3 bases are TGTGCCAGCAGTCTACTAGGTTACGCTAGCACAGATACGCAGTATTTT. Its translation: CASSLLGYASTDTQYF.

The chain carries TRBV19 and TRBJ2-2; D gene unclear. V was cut by 4 bases and J by 7 bases, with 10 bases left in between. CDR3 length equals 13 residues. Germline CDR1 is LNHDA and CDR2 is SQIVND (reference sequence). The CDR3 loop is CASSTQTHGELFF. CDR3 sequence (DNA): TGTGCCAGTAGTACTCAAACGCACGGGGAGCTGTTTTTT.

The chain links TRBV11-2 to TRBJ2-7; 10 bases line up with TRBD2. There are 15 residues in the CDR3. V trimming: 5 bases; J trimming: 2 bases; junction bases outside the gene matches: 6. Germline assignment: CDR1 SGHAT and CDR2 FQNNGV. CDR3 residues: CASSPRTSGPYEQYF. The CDR3 coding sequence is TGTGCCAGCAGCCCCCGGACTAGCGGCCCCTACGAGCAGTACTTC.

The chain couples TRBV6-5 to TRBJ1-4, with D perhaps TRBD1 (6 bases). V was cut by 6 bases and J by 7 bases, with 15 bases left in between. Germline CDR1 MNHEY, CDR2 SVGAGI. The CDR3 extends over 14 amino acids. CDR3 coding DNA: TGTGCCAGCAGGCCGAGGGGGGAGGGTGAAAAACTGTTTTTT. It specifies CASRPRGEGEKLFF.